Below, one TCR beta chain is given with its context. This sample is drawn from a study of cytomegalovirus exposure and HLA in healthy donors. The length of the CDR3 is 16 residues. Germline V gene data show CDR1 as SGHTS and CDR2 as YDEGEE. With 4 bases clipped from V and 6 bases from J, the junction kept 14 bases outside the gene matches. The PCR was carried out with 60 Vbeta primers and 13 Jbeta primers. This table comes from immunoSEQ multiplex PCR, and its TCRdb copy is limited to in-frame clones, with some not included. Here the sample spans some 180,000 clones, around 80% being singletons. The sequence derives from a woman aged 25-40 years in good health and CMV-seropositive. The chain employs TRBV5-8 and TRBJ2-3, with TRBD2 identical over 7 bases. The sequencing sample was made of PBMCs. This chain's CDR3 is CASSAGRLSAMDTQYF. In DNA form, the CDR3 reads TGTGCCAGCAGCGCCGGGAGGCTCTCGGCAATGGATACGCAGTATTTT.